This is a list of T cell receptor beta chains from one sample in a study of cytomegalovirus exposure and HLA in healthy donors. Sequencing was performed with immunoSEQ multiplex PCR; in TCRdb, only in-frame clones are kept and a portion is missing. The data show approximately 100,000 clones, roughly 87% seen once. Sequenced: PBMCs. These receptors came from a man between 18 and 29 years old in good health and CMV-seropositive. Each CDR3 is given without its conserved first and last residue. The D gene is left open where the match is weak. Some rows have no size entry. The others give once, few or many, or a class for an expanded clone.

d_call	cdr3_length	v_call	clone_size	cdr3_aa
-	11	TRBV5-1	-	ASSSWTDYGYT
TRBD2	14	TRBV4-1	-	ASSQTSGRAYNEQF
TRBD2	14	TRBV4-1	-	ASSQDAASGKYEQY
-	16	TRBV28	-	ASSSVRGKGSGANVLT
-	9	TRBV2	-	ASTEGNEQF
TRBD1	12	TRBV7-3	-	ASSRQGSNTEAF
-	11	TRBV7-9	-	ASSSTGPYGYT
-	14	TRBV6-6	once	ASSGDRTGTNTEAF
TRBD2	14	TRBV27	-	ASTTLRGRGTDTQY
TRBD2	15	TRBV9	-	ASSVGSSGGDQETQY
-	13	TRBV27	-	ASSSPGDETDTQY
TRBD1	12	TRBV6-5	-	ASSPRQGGYEQY
-	13	TRBV21-1	-	ASSNFQGAGETQY
TRBD1	12	TRBV29-1	-	SVADRGLGDTQY
-	13	TRBV18	-	ASSPQFGNRYEQY
TRBD2	9	TRBV7-2	few	ASRSSGKQF
-	12	TRBV7-2	once	ASSLASGNQPQH
TRBD2	16	TRBV5-1	-	ASSRRTSGGAEVNEQY
TRBD2	14	TRBV28	-	ASSWTSGSTTDTQY
TRBD1	11	TRBV28	-	ASMTGAAYEQY
TRBD2	15	TRBV9	-	ASSVGGAGGGVDTQY
-	16	TRBV18	-	ASSPPRLQGISGNTIY
-	12	TRBV4-3	-	ASSQGGSGETQY
TRBD2	14	TRBV7-2	-	ASSLGLAGGADTQY
TRBD2	10	TRBV10-1	-	ASSALAEPQF
TRBD1	13	TRBV23-1	-	ASSQAGTGGDEQY
-	15	TRBV11-3	-	ASSYILGGRSIYEQY
-	12	TRBV27	-	ASQAGALNQPQH
TRBD1	14	TRBV28	-	ASSGPPGQGSDTQY
-	12	TRBV4-2	-	ASSQEVRGNIQY
TRBD2	12	TRBV7-2	-	ASSRTSGTYEQY
-	11	TRBV6-5	few	ASSYSTGYGYT
TRBD1	12	TRBV28	-	ASRGQATRETQY
-	13	TRBV18	few	ASSEGAGQTYEQY
-	11	TRBV4-1	-	ASSQGASNEQY
-	10	TRBV5-1	-	ASSLVPYEQY
-	11	TRBV13	-	ASSLYRADTQY
TRBD1	11	TRBV7-6	-	ASSPGQDNEQF
-	12	TRBV27	-	ASSAYGTNYGYT
TRBD1	12	TRBV6-6	once	ASSQQGAVVKLY
TRBD1	13	TRBV6-6	-	ASRPTGGETGELF
-	12	TRBV28	-	ASSLRLPYNEQF
-	15	TRBV21-1	-	ASSKAESSGRCNEQY
TRBD2	15	TRBV5-5	once	ASLGLAGGPSYNEQF
TRBD2	15	TRBV7-3	once	ASSLYPGLAGVGEQF
TRBD1	12	TRBV28	few	ASSRPGQGFGYT